The clone carrying this T cell receptor beta chain was seen at least ten times. Trimming cost V 4 bases and J 7 bases, with 17 bases left between them. The germline V gene encodes CDR1 LNHNV and CDR2 YYDKDF (reference sequence). The CDR3 is made up of 15 amino acids. These data originate in a study of CD8 T cells in ankylosing spondylitis. TCRdb re-called the 5' RACE reads through MiXCR, storing one row per CDR3 protein. The table has 150,000 to 200,000 distinct CDR3 sequences, about 9.9% seen once. The source material was blood, either unsorted or a sorted T cell fraction (not recorded which). This clonotype was obtained from a male donor with ankylosing spondylitis or in good health (not recorded which). The rearrangement joins TRBV15 to TRBJ1-5, with a tentative D call TRBD1 (5 bases). CDR3 nucleotides: TGTGCCACCAGCAAGGGTGGGACGGCAAGACAGCCCCAGCATTTT. Translating gives CATSKGGTARQPQHF.